These T cell receptor beta chains were read from a single sample in a study of cytomegalovirus exposure and HLA in healthy donors. Sequencing was performed with immunoSEQ multiplex PCR; in TCRdb, only in-frame clones are kept and a portion is missing. The sample holds roughly 160,000 clones; around 88% are singletons and the top ten take 0.65% to 0.9%. The sample was PBMCs. The source of these receptors is a young woman in good health and CMV-seronegative. CDR3s include the opening cysteine and the closing phenylalanine or tryptophan. A D gene is named only where the DNA matches it firmly. Size is stated for part of the rows, as once, few or many counts, or as a class when the clone is expanded.

D,V,size,J,DNA,CDR3
NA,TRBV2,few,TRBJ2-1,TGTGCCAGCTCACCTGAGGCGACCACACGACGCAATGAGCAGTTCTTC,CASSPEATTRRNEQFF
TRBD2,TRBV6-5,once,TRBJ2-2,TGTGCCAGCACCCTAGATCCTCTAGCGGGAGGGCTGTTTTTT,CASTLDPLAGGLFF
TRBD2,TRBV25-1,NA,TRBJ2-1,TGTGCCAGCACCCTAGCGGGAGCGGAAGATGAGCAGTTCTTC,CASTLAGAEDEQFF
TRBD1,TRBV7-7,NA,TRBJ2-5,TGTGCCAGCAGCCGCGACAGGGCCGGGGAGACCCAGTACTTC,CASSRDRAGETQYF
TRBD1,TRBV4-1,NA,TRBJ1-1,TGCGCCAGCAGCCATGGGGCAGGGGGCCAACCTGAAGCTTTCTTT,CASSHGAGGQPEAFF
NA,TRBV5-6,NA,TRBJ1-2,TGTGCCAGCAGCTTGGTGGACCGGGGGGGTTTTGGCTACACCTTC,CASSLVDRGGFGYTF
TRBD2,TRBV2,once,TRBJ2-7,TGTGCCAGCAGGGGACTAGCGGGGGATTACGAGCAGTACTTC,CASRGLAGDYEQYF
NA,TRBV29-1,once,TRBJ2-5,TGCAGCGTGGAAAGCGGGGAGACCCAGTACTTC,CSVESGETQYF
TRBD1,TRBV19,NA,TRBJ1-5,TGTGCCAGTAGCGCAGGGGGCCGGGGCAATCAGCCCCAGCATTTT,CASSAGGRGNQPQHF
NA,TRBV5-1,NA,TRBJ1-2,TGCGCCAGCAGCATAGGACTGGATTATGGCTACACCTTC,CASSIGLDYGYTF
TRBD2,TRBV19,NA,TRBJ2-3,TGTGCCAGTAGTCCCGTAGCGGGAGGGCGCACAGATACGCAGTATTTT,CASSPVAGGRTDTQYF
TRBD1,TRBV10-2,NA,TRBJ2-7,TGCGCCAGCAGTCTAAAACCGGGACAGGGGACCTACGAGCAGTACTTC,CASSLKPGQGTYEQYF
TRBD1,TRBV14,NA,TRBJ2-7,TGTGCCAGCAGCCAACACCTCGACAGGGGCGCCCTCTCCTACGAGCAGTACTTC,CASSQHLDRGALSYEQYF
NA,TRBV19,NA,TRBJ1-5,TGTGCCACCGACAGTTCGTTTAGCAATCAGCCCCAGCATTTT,CATDSSFSNQPQHF
TRBD2,TRBV19,NA,TRBJ2-3,TGTGCCAGTAGGGGGACTAGGCGGTACACAGATACGCAGTATTTT,CASRGTRRYTDTQYF
NA,TRBV5-6,NA,TRBJ2-6,TGTGCCAGCAGCTCCTTCGGGGGTGCTGGGGCCAACGTCCTGACTTTC,CASSSFGGAGANVLTF
TRBD2,TRBV28,NA,TRBJ2-3,TGTGCCAGCAGCCAGGGACTAGCGGGAGCCCGTCCAGATACGCAGTATTTT,CASSQGLAGARPDTQYF
TRBD1,TRBV2,NA,TRBJ1-6,TGTGCCATCGGACAGGGACGAAATTCACCCCTCCACTTT,CAIGQGRNSPLHF
NA,TRBV4-3,few,TRBJ1-1,TGCGCCAGCAGCCATCCACAGGGTTCGGGGACTGAAGCTTTCTTT,CASSHPQGSGTEAFF
NA,TRBV5-1,NA,TRBJ2-3,TGCGCCAGCAGCGGTACAGGGTCCGATACGCAGTATTTT,CASSGTGSDTQYF
TRBD1,TRBV6-1,once,TRBJ1-4,TGTGCCAGCACCTGGACAGGCGATTTTAACGAAAAACTGTTTTTT,CASTWTGDFNEKLFF
NA,TRBV18,once,TRBJ2-7,TGTGCCAGCTCGCGAACCACCTACGAGCAGTACTTC,CASSRTTYEQYF
NA,TRBV5-1,few,TRBJ2-1,TGCGCCAGCAGCTTCTTGAACCAGTACAATGAGCAGTTCTTC,CASSFLNQYNEQFF
TRBD2,TRBV29-1,NA,TRBJ2-5,TGCAGCGTCACTAGCGGAGGAGAAGAGACCCAGTACTTC,CSVTSGGEETQYF
NA,TRBV29-1,NA,TRBJ1-1,TGCAGCGTCCAGGGGACGGAGAACACTGAAGCTTTCTTT,CSVQGTENTEAFF
NA,TRBV7-3,NA,TRBJ2-1,TGTGCCAGCAGTTGGAGTTCGTACAATGAGCAGTTCTTC,CASSWSSYNEQFF
NA,TRBV5-5,NA,TRBJ2-7,TGTGCCAGCAGCCGAGGGTACGAGCAGTACTTC,CASSRGYEQYF
NA,TRBV21-1,NA,TRBJ2-3,TGTGCCAGCAGCAATTGGACCTACGAGGGGGGCACAGATACGCAGTATTTT,CASSNWTYEGGTDTQYF
NA,TRBV5-4,once,TRBJ2-7,NA,CASSSGQGREQYF
TRBD1,TRBV7-9,NA,TRBJ1-1,TGTGCCAGCAGCTCCTCGACAGGGGTCCCCACTGAAGCTTTCTTT,CASSSSTGVPTEAFF
NA,TRBV19,NA,TRBJ1-1,TGTGCCAGTAGTATAGAAATCAGGGGACAGAACACTGAAGCTTTCTTT,CASSIEIRGQNTEAFF
TRBD1,TRBV6-5,NA,TRBJ2-7,TGTGCCAGCACCGTACGACAGGGGGCTTCCTACGAGCAGTACTTC,CASTVRQGASYEQYF
NA,TRBV18,NA,TRBJ2-3,TGTGCCAGCTCACCGGTTGCGGCTGATACGCAGTATTTT,CASSPVAADTQYF
NA,TRBV7-8,NA,TRBJ2-5,TGTGCCAGCAGCTTAGACAGGGTGGCAGAGACCCAGTACTTC,CASSLDRVAETQYF
NA,TRBV21-1,NA,TRBJ2-1,TGTGCCAGCAGCCTACCCGCTAGCGGGAGTTACAATGAGCAGTTCTTC,CASSLPASGSYNEQFF
NA,TRBV5-4,NA,TRBJ2-6,TGTGCCAGCAGCTTGGCAGGGGCCAACGGCCTGACTTTC,CASSLAGANGLTF
NA,TRBV25-1,NA,TRBJ2-1,TGTGCCAGCAGTGAAGTTTACGGTGATGAGCAGTTCTTC,CASSEVYGDEQFF
NA,TRBV9,once,TRBJ2-1,TGTGCCAGCAGCGTCACGCCCTTAGGGGCTAATGAGCAGTTCTTC,CASSVTPLGANEQFF
TRBD1,TRBV11-2,NA,TRBJ2-3,TGTGCCAGCAGCTTTGGGACAGGGGGCTTCACAGATACGCAGTATTTT,CASSFGTGGFTDTQYF
TRBD1,TRBV19,NA,TRBJ1-5,TGTGCCAGTAGCCCTTACAACATAGACAGGGTTCAGCCCCAGCATTTT,CASSPYNIDRVQPQHF
NA,TRBV2,NA,TRBJ2-5,TGTGCCAGCCTAGAGGCTACGTACCAAGAGACCCAGTACTTC,CASLEATYQETQYF
TRBD1,TRBV7-9,NA,TRBJ2-2,TGTGCCAGCAGCTTAGAACAGGGGCGGAACACCGGGGAGCTGTTTTTT,CASSLEQGRNTGELFF
NA,TRBV14,NA,TRBJ2-7,TGTGCCAGCAGCCGAGTTAGTTCCTACGAGCAGTACTTC,CASSRVSSYEQYF
TRBD1,TRBV19,few,TRBJ1-2,TGTGCCAGTAGCGCCTGGGACAGGGTTGGCGGCTACACCTTC,CASSAWDRVGGYTF
TRBD1,TRBV18,NA,TRBJ1-4,TGTGCCAGCTCACCACCGACAGGGTTCTCTAATGAAAAACTGTTTTTT,CASSPPTGFSNEKLFF
NA,TRBV5-1,NA,TRBJ2-3,TGCGCCAGCAGCTTGGTCGGTCAGGGGGACTTCGGGGATACGCAGTATTTT,CASSLVGQGDFGDTQYF